The 24 T cell receptor beta chains given below trace back to one sample, sequenced in a study of T cells after yellow fever vaccination. TCRdb ran MiXCR on the 5' RACE reads and lists one entry per CDR3 protein. The sample has 300,000 to 350,000 distinct CDR3 sequences, 3% to 4.5% seen once. Sequenced material: PBMCs, taken 5 days after the yellow fever booster vaccination. All receptors derive from a man aged 18 to 35 who received the YFV17D yellow fever vaccine.

Here the CDR3 DNA reads TGTGCCAGCAGTTGGACTCCCGGGACCATTACAGATACGCAGTATTTT. Its translation: CASSWTPGTITDTQYF. The J gene is TRBJ2-3, the V gene TRBV6-2 or TRBV6-3; D possibly uses TRBD1 or TRBD2 (5 bases each). Trimming took off 4 bases at V and 3 bases at J, with 17 bases between the two ends. The CDR3 extends over 16 amino acids. In germline, CDR1 is MNHEY, CDR2 SVGEGT.

This clonotype came up a few times. The gene calls are TRBV27 and TRBJ2-2, with TRBD2 matching over 9 bases. V shed 2 bases and J 4 bases; nucleotides not matched to a gene: 5. Per germline, CDR1 MNHEY and CDR2 SMNVEV (reference sequence). The CDR3 is 16 residues long. The CDR3 nucleotides read TGTGCCAGCAGTTTAGGCGTTAGCGGGGGCACCGGGGAGCTGTTTTTT. Protein sequence: CASSLGVSGGTGELFF.

This clonotype was found many times. The chain is built from TRBV7-6 and TRBJ2-3; D remains ambiguous. This CDR3 is built from 16 residues. Trimming removed 5 bases at V and 4 bases at J, with 19 bases between. Germline values: CDR1 SGHVS, CDR2 FNYEAQ. In DNA, the CDR3 is TGTGCCAGCAGCCCTTTCGCTTCCTTCCCTGCAGATACGCAGTATTTT. It translates to CASSPFASFPADTQYF.

This clonotype appeared a few times. The J gene is TRBJ2-3, the V gene TRBV9; perhaps TRBD2 as D (7 bases). Germline V gene lookup returns CDR1 SGDLS and CDR2 YYNGEE. Trimming shortened V by 0 bases and J by 3 bases, and 14 bases separated the two germline ends. This CDR3 is built from 16 residues. The CDR3 protein is CASSVGRGGGTDTQYF. In DNA form, the CDR3 reads TGTGCCAGCAGCGTAGGCCGAGGGGGGGGTACAGATACGCAGTATTTT.

This clonotype was observed at least ten times. CDR3 bases: TGTGCCAGCAGTTTCAGGGGGCTTGGCTACACCTTC. This encodes CASSFRGLGYTF. The chain has TRBV12-3 or TRBV12-4 and TRBJ1-2, with TRBD1 matching 8 bases. Trimming removed 3 bases from V and 7 bases from J; junction bases left unmatched: 1. The length of the CDR3 is 12 residues.

The chain recombines TRBV30 with TRBJ2-7; 10 bases match TRBD1. The CDR3 runs 13 residues. Germline V gene lookup returns CDR1 GTSNPN and CDR2 SVGIG (reference sequence). With V trimmed by 4 bases and J by 11 bases, 11 bases remained unmatched. This CDR3 reads CAWTRDRGYPEYF. CDR3 bases: TGTGCCTGGACCCGGGACAGGGGTTATCCAGAGTACTTC.

To note about this clonotype: It may be a read error: a sequence one base away is much more abundant. The chain recombines TRBV7-9 with TRBJ1-1, with TRBD1 matching 7 bases. The V segment lost 7 bases and the J segment 1 base; nucleotides outside the gene matches: 3. Germline V gene sequence: CDR1 SEHNR, CDR2 FQNEAQ (reference sequence). The CDR3 covers 13 residues. CDR3 protein: CASTGQANTEAFF. The CDR3 DNA reads TGTGCCAGCACCGGACAGGCGAACACTGAAGCTTTCTTT.

This clonotype came up a few times. The chain employs TRBV9 and TRBJ2-5, with TRBD1 identical over 7 bases. Germline CDR1 reads SGDLS; CDR2 reads YYNGEE. J lost 1 base, V lost 4 bases, and 7 bases had no gene match. The CDR3 has 15 amino acids. DNA of the CDR3: TGTGCCAGCAGCCCCCGGACAGGAATCCAAGAGACCCAGTACTTC. Translating it yields CASSPRTGIQETQYF.

The chain couples TRBV27 to TRBJ2-4; the D call may be TRBD1 or TRBD2 (6 bases each). Trimming took off 3 bases at V and 6 bases at J, with 12 bases between the two ends. The CDR3 contains 14 residues. Per the germline V gene, CDR1 is MNHEY and CDR2 is SMNVEV (reference sequence). CDR3 coding DNA: TGTGCCAGCAGTTTTACGGGGGCTAGAAACATTCAGTACTTC. Translation gives CASSFTGARNIQYF.

The chain carries TRBV5-1 and TRBJ2-7; perhaps TRBD2 as D (5 bases). V was clipped by 5 bases and J by 1 base, with 13 bases between them. From germline, CDR1 is SGHRS and CDR2 YFSETQ. The CDR3 is 14 residues long. The CDR3 DNA sequence: TGCGCCAGCAGTCCCCTGGAGGTTTCCTACGAGCAGTACTTC. This translates into CASSPLEVSYEQYF.

J is TRBJ2-5 and V is TRBV20-1, with no clear D. V lost 0 bases, J lost 7 bases, and 15 bases lay in between. Germline V gives CDR1 DFQATT, CDR2 SNEGSKA (reference sequence). The CDR3 spans 14 residues. CDR3 nucleotide sequence: TGCAGTGCTAGAGATGGGGAAAGTAGAAGGACCCAGTACTTC. Amino acid sequence: CSARDGESRRTQYF.

This clonotype was observed a handful of times. J is TRBJ2-1 and V is TRBV30, with 7 bases fitting TRBD2. Germline V gene sequence: CDR1 GTSNPN, CDR2 SVGIG (reference sequence). The V gene end was trimmed by 2 bases and the J gene end by 4 bases; junction bases not matched to a gene: 2. This CDR3 region has 13 residues. The CDR3: CAWSSGVYNEQFF. As DNA, the CDR3 is TGTGCCTGGAGTAGCGGGGTATACAATGAGCAGTTCTTC. Combining the CDR3 with reference TRBV30 and TRBJ2-1 gives the whole variable domain SQTIHQWPATLVQPVGSPLSLECTVEGTSNPNLYWYRQAAGRGLQLLFYSVGIGQISSEVPQNLSASRPQDRQFILSSKKLLLSDSGFYLCAWSSGVYNEQFFGPGTRLTVL.

This clonotype was observed at least ten times. The chain's CDR3 is CSARALAGEANTGELFF. The CDR3 region has the DNA TGCAGTGCTAGAGCACTAGCGGGGGAGGCGAACACCGGGGAGCTGTTTTTT. The rearrangement joins TRBV20-1 to TRBJ2-2; 11 positions agree with TRBD2. Losses at the gene ends were 1 base for V and 0 bases for J; bases not matched to a gene: 4. From germline, CDR1 is DFQATT and CDR2 SNEGSKA (reference sequence). The CDR3 runs to 17 residues.

The chain combines TRBV11-2 with TRBJ2-7; 7 bases agree with TRBD1. From germline, CDR1 is SGHAT and CDR2 FQNNGV. The CDR3 covers 14 residues. V dropped 4 bases and J dropped 6; count of bases not matched to a gene: 9. The CDR3 loop reads CASSSTGLMAEQYF. In DNA, the CDR3 is TGTGCCAGCAGCTCGACAGGGTTGATGGCCGAGCAGTACTTC.

This clonotype was seen many times. The chain's CDR3 is CASSGQLNNEQFF. The CDR3 DNA reads TGTGCCAGCAGCGGACAGTTAAACAATGAGCAGTTCTTC. The chain employs TRBV28 and TRBJ2-1, with D tentatively TRBD1 (6 bases). Germline V lookup: CDR1 MDHEN, CDR2 SYDVKM. This CDR3 contains 13 residues. Trimming stripped 6 bases from V and 5 bases from J, with 11 bases between.

There are many counts of this clonotype. V usage is TRBV4-1 and J usage is TRBJ2-3; a possible D gene is TRBD1 (6 bases). This CDR3 is 16 amino acids long. Germline CDR1 and CDR2: MGHRA and YSYEKL. V shed 0 bases and J shed 5 bases, with 15 bases lying between them. The CDR3 reads CASSQDRDIRGDTQYF. The CDR3 DNA sequence: TGCGCCAGCAGCCAAGACCGGGACATAAGAGGAGATACGCAGTATTTT.

This clonotype was picked up many times. V and J are TRBV12-3 or TRBV12-4 and TRBJ2-3; D ambiguous. Trimming removed 1 base at V and 14 bases at J, with 7 bases between. The CDR3 is made up of 10 amino acids. CDR3 in amino acids: CASSLGPAYF. The CDR3 DNA follows: TGTGCCAGCAGTTTAGGGCCGGCGTATTTT.

A few counts support this clonotype. The chain joins TRBV3-1 to TRBJ2-1; 8 positions agree with TRBD2. This CDR3 region has 16 residues. With 4 bases clipped from V and 0 bases from J, the junction kept 5 bases outside the gene matches. From germline, CDR1 is LGHDT and CDR2 YNNKEL (reference sequence). The CDR3 sequence is CASSRAGTSSYNEQFF. CDR3 in DNA: TGTGCCAGCAGCCGCGCAGGGACTAGCTCCTACAATGAGCAGTTCTTC.

The CDR3, as DNA: TGTGCCAGCAGTGAAGCTAAGGGGGACAGGGCTTCAGATACGCAGTATTTT. Its translation: CASSEAKGDRASDTQYF. The chain links TRBV6-1 to TRBJ2-3, with 9 bases fitting TRBD1. The germline CDR1 and CDR2 sequences are MNHNS and SASEGT. The ends lost 0 bases at V and 4 bases at J; junction bases unmatched: 8. The length of the CDR3 is 17 residues.

In this sample, this clonotype turned up a few times. J is TRBJ2-3 and V is TRBV7-2, with D unresolved. V shed 1 base and J shed 1 base, with 6 bases lying between them. The CDR3 has 14 residues. The germline CDR1 and CDR2 sequences are SGHTA and FQGNSA. CDR3 loop: CASSLVTRTDTQYF. CDR3 bases: TGTGCCAGCAGCTTAGTGACCCGCACAGATACGCAGTATTTT.

This clonotype has a handful of counts. The chain employs TRBV20-1 and TRBJ1-5; weak D call: TRBD1 (6 bases). The length of the CDR3 is 13 residues. Per germline, CDR1 DFQATT and CDR2 SNEGSKA (reference sequence). V lost 2 bases, J lost 2 bases, and 7 bases lay in between. This chain's CDR3 is CSARRQGNQPQHF. For the CDR3, the DNA is TGCAGTGCTAGAAGACAGGGCAATCAGCCCCAGCATTTT.

This clonotype was counted a few times. The chain has TRBV12-3 or TRBV12-4 and TRBJ2-2; weak D call: TRBD2 (6 bases). The CDR3 has 16 residues. V lost 6 bases to trimming and J lost 1 base, with 15 bases between them. This chain's CDR3 is CASRPSGLMNTGELFF. CDR3 nucleotides: TGTGCCAGCAGACCCTCGGGACTGATGAACACCGGGGAGCTGTTTTTT.

This clonotype has a count of ten or more. CDR3 loop: CASSPTNGDEQYF. The CDR3 DNA reads as TGTGCCAGCTCACCAACGAATGGGGACGAGCAGTACTTC. This chain uses TRBV18 with TRBJ2-7; D unclear. Trimming cost V 2 bases and J 5 bases, with 10 bases left between them. CDR3 length: 13 amino acids. CDR1 is KGHSH and CDR2 is LQKENI in the germline V gene.

This clonotype was observed at least ten times. The chain uses TRBV19 and TRBJ2-4, with D tentatively TRBD1 (6 bases). With 5 bases removed from V and 5 bases from J, the gap between germline ends came to 16 bases. Germline CDR1 and CDR2: LNHDA and SQIVND (reference sequence). The CDR3 runs to 15 residues. The CDR3 DNA is TGTGCCAGTAGTGACCCCGGACAGTGGGAAAACATTCAGTACTTC. It is translated as CASSDPGQWENIQYF.